These T cell receptor beta chains were read from a single sample in a study of tumor-infiltrating lymphocytes in oesophageal squamous cell carcinoma. TCRdb reprocessed the PCR reads with MiXCR, giving one entry per CDR3 protein. Seen here are over 14,000 distinct CDR3 sequences, roughly 50% observed once, and the top ten hold roughly 20%. Source material: esophageal tumor tissue. These receptors all stem from a male donor with esophageal squamous cell carcinoma. Both conserved end residues are part of each CDR3. A D gene is named only where the DNA matches it firmly. Clone size is given for some rows only: seen once, a few or many times, or a class if the clone is expanded.

abundance	j_gene	d_gene	v_gene	CDR3nt	CDR3aa
.	TRBJ2-1	TRBD1	TRBV12-3/TRBV12-4	TGTGCCAGCAGTCTTACAGGGGGCTCCTACAATGAGCAGTTCTTC	CASSLTGGSYNEQFF
.	TRBJ2-7	.	TRBV12-3/TRBV12-4	TGTGCCAGCAGTTCAGCAGGGAATTCACCCCTCCACTTC	CASSSAGNSPLHF
.	TRBJ2-5	.	TRBV6-2/TRBV6-3	TGTGCCAGCAGTCCACGTTCGGAGACCCAGTACTTC	CASSPRSETQYF
few	TRBJ1-1	.	TRBV4-1	TGCGCCAGCAGCCTAGGGAGGGGGGGAGAAGCTTTCTTT	CASSLGRGGEAFF
.	TRBJ1-3	TRBD1	TRBV6-1	TGTGCCAGCAGGCCCACAGGGGGCTCTGGAAACACCATATATTTT	CASRPTGGSGNTIYF
.	TRBJ2-1	TRBD2	TRBV10-2	TGCGCCAGCAGAGGACTAGCGGTGGCTAGCGAGCAGTTCTTC	CASRGLAVASEQFF
.	TRBJ2-3	TRBD2	TRBV7-8	TGTGCCAGCAGCTTCAACTTTGTACTAGCGGGGACAGATACGCAGTATTTT	CASSFNFVLAGTDTQYF
.	TRBJ1-6	.	TRBV12-3/TRBV12-4	TGTGCCAGCAGTCTCGCCGGGACCATAAGGTCACCCCTCCACTTT	CASSLAGTIRSPLHF
large	TRBJ2-7	TRBD2	TRBV6-1	TGTGCCACCCGACTAGCGGTCCAATACGAGCAGTACTTC	CATRLAVQYEQYF
.	TRBJ2-1	TRBD2	TRBV7-3	TGTGCCAGCAGCTTATTCCCCGGGGGGACCGATGAGCAGTTCTTC	CASSLFPGGTDEQFF
few	TRBJ1-1	.	TRBV2	TGTGCCAGCATTGGTTGGGAAGTGAACACTGAAGCTTTCTTT	CASIGWEVNTEAFF
.	TRBJ2-3	TRBD2	TRBV7-6	TGTGCCAGCAGCGCGAAGATTGAGACTAGCGGCACAGATACGCAGTATTTT	CASSAKIETSGTDTQYF
.	TRBJ2-1	TRBD2	TRBV28	TGTGCCAGCAGGGGACTAGCGGGAGGTGGTGAGCAGTTCTTC	CASRGLAGGGEQFF